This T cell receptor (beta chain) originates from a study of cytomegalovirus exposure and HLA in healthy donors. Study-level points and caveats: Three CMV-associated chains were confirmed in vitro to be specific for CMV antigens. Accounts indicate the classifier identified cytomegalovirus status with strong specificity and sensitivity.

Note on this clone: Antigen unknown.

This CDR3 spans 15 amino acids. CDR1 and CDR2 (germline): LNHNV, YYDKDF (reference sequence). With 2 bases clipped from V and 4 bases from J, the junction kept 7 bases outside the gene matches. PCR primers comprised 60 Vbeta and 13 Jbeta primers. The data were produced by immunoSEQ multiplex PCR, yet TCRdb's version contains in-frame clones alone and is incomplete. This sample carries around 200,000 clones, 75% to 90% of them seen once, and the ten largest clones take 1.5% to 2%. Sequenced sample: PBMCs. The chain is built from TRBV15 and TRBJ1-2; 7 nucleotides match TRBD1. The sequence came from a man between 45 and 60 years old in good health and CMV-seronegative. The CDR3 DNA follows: TGTGCCACCAGCAGACCATCGGGACAGCTCTATGGCTACACCTTC. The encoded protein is CATSRPSGQLYGYTF.